This T cell receptor (beta chain) derives from a study of blood T cell repertoires in COVID-19. About the research overall: Both acute and convalescent COVID-19 samples were obtained from the United States, Italy and Spain. PBMCs, B-cell-depleted T cells, or T cells were the source of the cDNA or gDNA that made up the material.

Per the original data handling: From reference gene primer amplification, estimates of nucleated cell counts were derived. The data were produced by immunoSEQ multiplex PCR, yet TCRdb's version contains in-frame clones alone and is incomplete. For V, J and clone size, that table is used; D and trimming come from the DNA. The sample includes roughly 200,000 clones, 90% of them seen just once. V dropped 3 bases and J dropped 5; count of bases not matched to a gene: 6. This CDR3 spans 16 amino acids. In germline, CDR1 is MGHRA, CDR2 YSYEKL. The chain links TRBV4-1 to TRBJ2-2; 10 nucleotides agree with TRBD1. Material: peripheral blood. This clonotype was obtained from a middle-aged man with acute or convalescent COVID-19. The CDR3 sequence is CASSQMRDRGTGELFF. CDR3 nucleotides: TGCGCCAGCAGCCAGATGAGGGACAGGGGTACCGGGGAGCTGTTTTTT.